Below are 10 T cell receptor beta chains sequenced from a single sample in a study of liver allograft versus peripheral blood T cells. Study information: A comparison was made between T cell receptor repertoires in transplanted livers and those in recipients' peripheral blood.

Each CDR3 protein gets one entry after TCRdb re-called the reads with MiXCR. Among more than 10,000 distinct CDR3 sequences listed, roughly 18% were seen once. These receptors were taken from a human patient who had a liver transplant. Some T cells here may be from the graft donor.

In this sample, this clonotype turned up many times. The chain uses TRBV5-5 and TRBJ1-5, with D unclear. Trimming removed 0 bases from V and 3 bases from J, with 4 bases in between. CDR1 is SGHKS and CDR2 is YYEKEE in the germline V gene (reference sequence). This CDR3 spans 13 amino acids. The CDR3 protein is CASSLESNQPQHF. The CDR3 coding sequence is TGTGCCAGCAGCTTGGAGTCCAATCAGCCCCAGCATTTT.

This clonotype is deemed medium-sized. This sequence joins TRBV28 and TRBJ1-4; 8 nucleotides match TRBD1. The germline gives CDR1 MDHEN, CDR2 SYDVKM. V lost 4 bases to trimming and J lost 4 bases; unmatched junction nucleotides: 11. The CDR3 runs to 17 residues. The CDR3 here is CASSSSGTGYGNEKLFF. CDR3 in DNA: TGTGCCAGCAGTTCCTCCGGGACAGGCTACGGTAATGAAAAACTGTTTTTT.

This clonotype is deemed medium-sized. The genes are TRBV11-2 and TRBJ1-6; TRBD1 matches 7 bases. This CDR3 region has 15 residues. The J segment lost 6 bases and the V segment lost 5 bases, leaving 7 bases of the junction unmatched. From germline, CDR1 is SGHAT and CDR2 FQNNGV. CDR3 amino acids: CASSGQQGRNSPLHF. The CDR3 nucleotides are TGTGCCAGCAGCGGCCAACAGGGGCGTAATTCACCCCTCCACTTT.

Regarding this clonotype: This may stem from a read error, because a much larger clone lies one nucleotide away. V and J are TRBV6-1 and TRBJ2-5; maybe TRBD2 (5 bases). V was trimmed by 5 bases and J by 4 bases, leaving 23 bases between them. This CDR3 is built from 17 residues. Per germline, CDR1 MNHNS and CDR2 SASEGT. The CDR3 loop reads CASSIPPVPLGRETQYF. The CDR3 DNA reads TGTGCCAGCAGTATTCCCCCAGTGCCCTTAGGGAGAGAGACCCAGTACTTC.

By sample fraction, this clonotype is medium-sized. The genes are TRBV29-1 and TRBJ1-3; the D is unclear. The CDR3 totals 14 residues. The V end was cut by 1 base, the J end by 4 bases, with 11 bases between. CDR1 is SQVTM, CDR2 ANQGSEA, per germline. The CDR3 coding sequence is TGCAGCGTTGAAGGCGGGGAGATGGGAAACACCATATATTTT. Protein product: CSVEGGEMGNTIYF.

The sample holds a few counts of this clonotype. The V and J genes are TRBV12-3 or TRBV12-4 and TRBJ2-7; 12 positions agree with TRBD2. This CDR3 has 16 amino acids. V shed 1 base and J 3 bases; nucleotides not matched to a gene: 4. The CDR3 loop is CASSLGLAGVNYEQYF. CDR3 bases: TGTGCCAGCAGTTTAGGACTAGCGGGAGTGAACTACGAGCAGTACTTC.

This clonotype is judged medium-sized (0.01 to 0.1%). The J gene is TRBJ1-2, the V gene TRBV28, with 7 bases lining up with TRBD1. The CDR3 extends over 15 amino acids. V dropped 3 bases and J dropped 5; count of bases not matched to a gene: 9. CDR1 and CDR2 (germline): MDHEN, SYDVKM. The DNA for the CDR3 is TGTGCCAGCAGTTTCATGGGGACAGTAAAATATGGCTACACCTTC. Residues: CASSFMGTVKYGYTF.

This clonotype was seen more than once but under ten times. CDR3 coding DNA: TGCAGTGCTAGAGCCCGGGACAGGGGGTACAATGAGCAGTTCTTC. The encoded protein is CSARARDRGYNEQFF. This chain uses TRBV20-1 with TRBJ2-1; TRBD1 matches 11 bases. The ends lost 1 base at V and 4 bases at J; junction bases unmatched: 3. In germline, CDR1 is DFQATT, CDR2 SNEGSKA (reference sequence). This CDR3 spans 15 amino acids.

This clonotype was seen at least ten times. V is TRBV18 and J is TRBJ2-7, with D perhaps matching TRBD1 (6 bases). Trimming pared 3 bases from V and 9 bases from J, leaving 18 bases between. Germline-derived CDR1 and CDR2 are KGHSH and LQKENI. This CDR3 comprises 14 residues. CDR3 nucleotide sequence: TGTGCCAGCTCACCCGGGACACCCAATACGGCGCAGTACTTC. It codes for CASSPGTPNTAQYF.

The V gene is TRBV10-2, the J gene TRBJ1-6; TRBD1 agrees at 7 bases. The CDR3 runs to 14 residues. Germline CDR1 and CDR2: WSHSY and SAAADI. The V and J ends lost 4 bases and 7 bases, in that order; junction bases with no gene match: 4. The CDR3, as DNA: TGCGCCAGCAGTGGACAGGGCGGGAATTCACCCCTCCACTTT. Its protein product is CASSGQGGNSPLHF.